This entry lists 25 T cell receptor beta chains sequenced from one sample in a study of cytomegalovirus exposure and HLA in healthy donors. Some clones are missing from TCRdb's copy, which holds only in-frame ones; the method was immunoSEQ multiplex PCR. The table lists about 110,000 clones, under 97% of them singletons. Sequencing was performed on PBMCs. The source is a woman under 30 in good health and CMV-seronegative.

This clone was recorded once. This chain links TRBV7-9 with TRBJ1-2; 8 bases are a match to TRBD1. Trimming cost V 5 bases and J 0 bases; bases outside gene matches: 2. The CDR3 loop spans 14 amino acids. Germline CDR1 is SEHNR and CDR2 is FQNEAQ (reference sequence). The CDR3 loop is CASSLTGANYGYTF. In DNA, the CDR3 is TGTGCCAGCAGCCTGACAGGGGCTAACTATGGCTACACCTTC.

This sequence joins TRBV27 and TRBJ1-2; 7 bases fit TRBD1. The CDR3 contains 13 residues. Germline values: CDR1 MNHEY, CDR2 SMNVEV (reference sequence). Losses at the gene ends were 5 bases for V and 8 bases for J; bases not matched to a gene: 8. CDR3 protein: CASSRDRVGGYTF. The CDR3 DNA follows: TGTGCCAGCAGTCGCGACAGGGTCGGGGGCTACACCTTC.

The chain recombines TRBV6-1 with TRBJ1-1, with 11 positions matching TRBD1. The CDR3 length is 15 residues. Trimming cost V 6 bases and J 5 bases; bases outside gene matches: 8. Looked up from germline, CDR1 is MNHNS and CDR2 is SASEGT. This chain's CDR3 is CASRVTGTGGTEAFF. The CDR3 nucleotides are TGTGCCAGCAGGGTGACCGGGACAGGGGGGACTGAAGCTTTCTTT.

As concerns this clone: Additional DNA sequences in this sample encode the identical CDR3. The chain recombines TRBV5-1 with TRBJ2-1; D is uncertain. CDR3 length: 14 amino acids. Deletions cut 0 bases from V and 5 bases from J, with 9 bases between. Looked up from germline, CDR1 is SGHRS and CDR2 is YFSETQ. CDR3 region: CASSLGLGDNEQFF. In DNA form, the CDR3 reads TGCGCCAGCAGCTTGGGTCTAGGCGACAATGAGCAGTTCTTC. Full variable domain (missing parts from reference TRBV5-1 and TRBJ2-1): KAGVTQTPRYLIKTRGQQVTLSCSPISGHRSVSWYQQTPGQGLQFLFEYFSETQRNKGNFPGRFSGRQFSNSRSEMNVSTLELGDSALYLCASSLGLGDNEQFFGPGTRLTVL.

The V gene is TRBV9, the J gene TRBJ1-2; D is perhaps TRBD1 (6 bases). CDR1 is SGDLS, CDR2 YYNGEE, per germline. V lost 3 bases and J 4 bases, leaving 13 bases between the germline ends. The length of the CDR3 is 14 residues. CDR3 amino acids: CASSAFQGSYGYTF. CDR3 nucleotide sequence: TGTGCCAGCAGCGCCTTCCAGGGGTCCTATGGCTACACCTTC.

This clone was picked up a small number of times. V is TRBV5-1 and J is TRBJ2-2, with no clear D. The germline gives CDR1 SGHRS, CDR2 YFSETQ. This CDR3 spans 16 amino acids. V gave up 1 base and J gave up 0 bases, with 10 bases separating them. CDR3 sequence (DNA): TGCGCCAGCAGCTTGAATGTACAGACGAACACCGGGGAGCTGTTTTTT. This codes for CASSLNVQTNTGELFF.

This clone was picked up one time. The CDR3 sequence is CASSHGTGGLSSPLHF. The CDR3 region has the DNA TGTGCCAGCAGCCATGGGACAGGGGGCTTGAGTTCACCCCTCCACTTT. The V gene is TRBV5-6, the J gene TRBJ1-6, with 12 bases lining up with TRBD1. The CDR3 has 16 residues. Germline values: CDR1 SGHDT, CDR2 YYEEEE. V lost 4 bases and J lost 9; bases outside the gene matches: 8.

This chain uses TRBV28 with TRBJ1-2; 7 nucleotides line up with TRBD1. This CDR3 contains 12 residues. The germline CDR1 and CDR2 sequences are MDHEN and SYDVKM. Losses at the gene ends were 8 bases for V and 4 bases for J; bases not matched to a gene: 4. CDR3 amino acids: CASRRQGYGYTF. The CDR3 DNA is TGTGCCAGCCGACGACAGGGCTATGGCTACACCTTC.

The V gene is TRBV2, the J gene TRBJ2-1; tentatively, D is TRBD1 (5 bases). There are 16 residues in the CDR3. Germline V gives CDR1 SNHLY, CDR2 FYNNEI. Trimming removed 2 bases at V and 0 bases at J, with 11 bases between. Written as DNA, the CDR3 is TGTGCCAGCAGTGAATGGGGCCCGGTCTCCTACAATGAGCAGTTCTTC. Protein sequence: CASSEWGPVSYNEQFF. The variable domain in full, completed from reference TRBV2 and TRBJ2-1, reads EPEVTQTPSHQVTQMGQEVILRCVPISNHLYFYWYRQILGQKVEFLVSFYNNEISEKSEIFDDQFSVERPDGSNFTLKIRSTKLEDSAMYFCASSEWGPVSYNEQFFGPGTRLTVL.

The J gene is TRBJ2-7, the V gene TRBV28, with D tentatively TRBD1 (5 bases). Looked up from germline, CDR1 is MDHEN and CDR2 is SYDVKM. The V gene lost 1 base and the J gene lost 3 bases, with 10 bases spanning the gap. This CDR3 has 14 amino acids. CDR3: CASSLLGLNYEQYF. DNA of the CDR3: TGTGCCAGCAGTTTATTGGGGCTGAACTACGAGCAGTACTTC.

A single count supports this clone. The V and J genes are TRBV6-1 and TRBJ1-3; no clear D gene. The CDR3 is 14 residues long. Germline assignment: CDR1 MNHNS and CDR2 SASEGT. V dropped 7 bases and J dropped 2 bases, with 12 bases sitting between them. CDR3 sequence (DNA): TGTGCCAGCACCTCTCTTGACACTGGAAACACCATATATTTT. Protein: CASTSLDTGNTIYF.

This clone has a handful of counts. The V and J genes are TRBV6-1 and TRBJ2-1, with 12 bases matching TRBD2. CDR1 and CDR2 (germline): MNHNS, SASEGT. The trim removed 2 bases at V and 6 bases at J, leaving 2 bases unmatched. The CDR3 sequence is 15 residues long. CDR3 nucleotide sequence: TGTGCCAGCAGTGAACTAGCGGGGGGGTTCAATGAGCAGTTCTTC. It yields the protein CASSELAGGFNEQFF.

V usage is TRBV18 and J usage is TRBJ1-2; TRBD1 is a possible D gene (6 bases). Germline V gene data show CDR1 as KGHSH and CDR2 as LQKENI. Trimming cost V 1 base and J 8 bases, with 14 bases left between them. The CDR3 consists of 14 residues. The DNA for the CDR3 is TGTGCCAGCTCACCACGGGAACAGGGTTGGGGCTACACCTTC. As protein: CASSPREQGWGYTF. Filled out from reference TRBV18 and TRBJ1-2, the complete variable domain reads NAGVMQNPRHLVRRRGQEARLRCSPMKGHSHVYWYRQLPEEGLKFMVYLQKENIIDESGMPKERFSAEFPKEGPSILRIQQVVRGDSAAYFCASSPREQGWGYTFGSGTRLTVV.

This chain links TRBV11-3 with TRBJ2-7, with 9 bases matching TRBD1. J was trimmed by 6 bases and V by 2 bases; bases with no gene match: 2. The CDR3 loop spans 13 amino acids. CDR1 is SGHNT and CDR2 is YENEEA in the germline V gene. The DNA for the CDR3 is TGTGCCAGCAGCTTACGGACAGGGGTCGAGCAGTACTTC. Encoded protein: CASSLRTGVEQYF.

This chain joins TRBV28 and TRBJ1-1; a possible D gene is TRBD1 (6 bases). Germline values: CDR1 MDHEN, CDR2 SYDVKM. This CDR3 is 15 amino acids long. The V end was cut by 4 bases, the J end by 1 base, with 13 bases between. The CDR3 DNA sequence: TGTGCCAGCAGTTCCCCAGGGGAGAAGAACACTGAAGCTTTCTTT. It codes for CASSSPGEKNTEAFF.

This rearrangement joins TRBV5-1 to TRBJ2-7, with 11 bases aligning to TRBD1. The CDR3 has 14 residues. Germline CDR1 reads SGHRS; CDR2 reads YFSETQ. V dropped 0 bases and J dropped 6; count of bases not matched to a gene: 2. In DNA, the CDR3 is TGCGCCAGCAGCTTGGGGACAGGGGGCTCCGAGCAGTACTTC. Its protein is CASSLGTGGSEQYF. The full variable domain, in which reference TRBV5-1 and TRBJ2-7 provide the parts outside the CDR3, is KAGVTQTPRYLIKTRGQQVTLSCSPISGHRSVSWYQQTPGQGLQFLFEYFSETQRNKGNFPGRFSGRQFSNSRSEMNVSTLELGDSALYLCASSLGTGGSEQYFGPGTRLTVT.

V is TRBV30 and J is TRBJ1-2; 7 bases are a match to TRBD1. This CDR3 contains 10 residues. The germline V gene encodes CDR1 GTSNPN and CDR2 SVGIG (reference sequence). Trimming took 7 bases from V and 4 from J; bases not matched to a gene: 0. CDR3 amino acids: CASGGYGYTF. CDR3 coding DNA: TGTGCCTCAGGGGGCTATGGCTACACCTTC.

V and J are TRBV18 and TRBJ1-1, with a possible D match to TRBD1 (6 bases). Deletions cut 4 bases from V and 4 bases from J, with 13 bases between. The CDR3 has 14 amino acids. The germline V gene has CDR1 KGHSH and CDR2 LQKENI. CDR3 sequence reads: CASSQQGDSTEAFF. The CDR3 bases are TGTGCCAGCTCACAACAGGGAGATAGCACTGAAGCTTTCTTT. The whole variable domain, filled in from reference TRBV18 and TRBJ1-1, reads NAGVMQNPRHLVRRRGQEARLRCSPMKGHSHVYWYRQLPEEGLKFMVYLQKENIIDESGMPKERFSAEFPKEGPSILRIQQVVRGDSAAYFCASSQQGDSTEAFFGQGTRLTVV.

This clone turned up a few times. This specimen includes other DNA sequences encoding the same CDR3. The chain uses TRBV2 and TRBJ1-5, with a weak D call TRBD1 (5 bases). Germline CDR1 and CDR2: SNHLY and FYNNEI. The CDR3 consists of 14 residues. V lost 3 bases to trimming and J lost 2 bases, with 8 bases between them. The CDR3 sequence: CASSDQGGNQPQHF. The CDR3, as DNA: TGTGCCAGCAGTGATCAAGGGGGCAATCAGCCCCAGCATTTT.

This clone is a singleton in its sample. The rearrangement uses TRBV28 and TRBJ2-5; 12 nucleotides line up with TRBD2. The end of the DNA is better explained by TRBJ2-7, so the J call may be wrong. CDR1 and CDR2 from the germline V gene are MDHEN and SYDVKM. This CDR3 comprises 15 residues. Here the CDR3 reads CASSPPGLAGYEQYF. The CDR3 DNA sequence: TGTGCCAGCAGTCCCCCCGGACTAGCGGGGTACGAGCAGTACTTC.

This chain uses TRBV4-1 with TRBJ1-1; 7 bases fit TRBD1. Germline trimming cut 1 base from V and 4 bases from J; bases unmatched to any gene: 12. The CDR3 has 17 residues. Germline CDR1 MGHRA, CDR2 YSYEKL. The CDR3 loop is CASSQAGTGALSTEAFF. The DNA for the CDR3 is TGCGCCAGCAGCCAAGCTGGTACAGGGGCACTTAGCACTGAAGCTTTCTTT.

The chain uses TRBV18 and TRBJ2-7; 10 bases map to TRBD2. The V segment lost 0 bases and the J segment 4 bases; nucleotides outside the gene matches: 3. CDR3 length: 15 amino acids. Looked up from germline, CDR1 is KGHSH and CDR2 is LQKENI. The CDR3 loop is CASSPPTLAGYEQYF. The CDR3 DNA reads as TGTGCCAGCTCACCACCAACACTAGCGGGGTACGAGCAGTACTTC.

The chain links TRBV28 to TRBJ1-1; D is unresolved. Trimming shortened V by 0 bases and J by 6 bases, and 8 bases separated the two germline ends. The CDR3 runs to 13 residues. CDR1 and CDR2 from the germline V gene are MDHEN and SYDVKM. The CDR3 loop reads CASSLWSRSEAFF. In DNA form, the CDR3 reads TGTGCCAGCAGTTTATGGAGCCGGTCTGAAGCTTTCTTT.

The sample holds a few counts of this clone. This chain uses TRBV7-2 with TRBJ2-7, with 8 bases fitting TRBD2. The CDR3 has 18 residues. J lost 0 bases, V lost 5 bases, and 15 bases had no gene match. CDR1 is SGHTA and CDR2 is FQGNSA in the germline V gene. The CDR3 nucleotides are TGTGCCAGCAGCCCCCCGGGACGTGGCGGGGGGTACTCCTACGAGCAGTACTTC. Amino acids: CASSPPGRGGGYSYEQYF.

This chain uses TRBV19 with TRBJ1-5; perhaps TRBD1 as D (6 bases). Germline V gene lookup returns CDR1 LNHDA and CDR2 SQIVND (reference sequence). Trimming stripped 6 bases from V and 3 bases from J, with 18 bases between. The CDR3 is made up of 16 amino acids. CDR3 sequence: CASSPGRAGVNQPQHF. Written as DNA, the CDR3 is TGTGCCAGTAGCCCTGGGAGGGCAGGGGTCAATCAGCCCCAGCATTTT.